The present T cell receptor beta chain was sequenced within a study of PD-L1 blockade in urothelial cancer. The CDR3 totals 13 residues. Germline V gives CDR1 SGHDN, CDR2 FVKESK. Trimming stripped 4 bases from V and 5 bases from J, with 11 bases between. The time point was: pretreatment peripheral blood. Some clones are missing from TCRdb's copy, which holds only in-frame ones; the method was immunoSEQ multiplex PCR. The data contain some 87,000 clones, around 86% of them singletons. The source of this sequence is a man in his fifties or sixties with urothelial cancer. This chain connects TRBV14 to TRBJ1-1; D ambiguous. The specimen was PBMCs, collected around atezolizumab (anti-PD-L1) treatment. The CDR3 region has the DNA TGTGCCAGCAGCCCAATCCCACAGACTGAAGCTTTCTTT. Translation: CASSPIPQTEAFF. Complete variable domain (other parts from reference TRBV14 and TRBJ1-1): EAGVTQFPSHSVIEKGQTVTLRCDPISGHDNLYWYRRVMGKEIKFLLHFVKESKQDESGMPNNRFLAERTGGTYSTLKVQPAELEDSGVYFCASSPIPQTEAFFGQGTRLTVV.